One and the same sample provided the 19 T cell receptor beta chains below, sequenced in a study of cytomegalovirus exposure and HLA in healthy donors. Vbeta (60) and Jbeta (13) primers were used in the PCR. TCRdb's table, derived via immunoSEQ multiplex PCR, lists solely in-frame clones and lacks some. The listing records around 57,000 clones. What was sequenced was PBMCs. All receptors derive from a woman between 50 and 59 years old in good health and CMV-seropositive.

The genes are TRBV13 and TRBJ1-1; the D gene is possibly TRBD1 (5 bases). This CDR3 has 14 residues. Germline lookup yields CDR1 PRHDT and CDR2 FYEKMQ (reference sequence). V lost 5 bases and J 0 bases, leaving 10 bases between the germline ends. For the CDR3, the DNA is TGTGCCAGCAGCGCGGGACCGTTGAACACTGAAGCTTTCTTT. It yields the protein CASSAGPLNTEAFF.

For the CDR3, the DNA is TGTGCCTCGCAGGCGGACAGGGGTAAAGGTGGCTACACCTTC. The encoded protein is CASQADRGKGGYTF. The genes are TRBV6-5 and TRBJ1-2; 9 bases align to TRBD1. The germline V gene encodes CDR1 MNHEY and CDR2 SVGAGI. V lost 11 bases and J lost 7; bases outside the gene matches: 14. The CDR3 length is 14 residues.

The gene calls are TRBV6-1 and TRBJ2-7, with 11 bases matching TRBD1. Per the germline V gene, CDR1 is MNHNS and CDR2 is SASEGT. The CDR3 is 15 amino acids. V trimming: 7 bases; J trimming: 3 bases; junction bases outside the gene matches: 8. CDR3 nucleotides: TGTGCCAGCACCGAAGGGACAGGGGGATTCTACGAGCAGTACTTC. Encoded protein: CASTEGTGGFYEQYF.

The CDR3 here is CASSLWQGSRNTIYF. The DNA of the CDR3 is TGTGCCAGCAGCTTGTGGCAGGGGAGCCGAAACACCATATATTTT. The gene calls are TRBV5-6 and TRBJ1-3; a weak D match, TRBD1 (6 bases). The CDR3 loop spans 15 amino acids. The V end was cut by 1 base, the J end by 5 bases, with 13 bases between. Looked up from germline, CDR1 is SGHDT and CDR2 is YYEEEE. Together with reference TRBV5-6 and TRBJ1-3, the CDR3 gives the full variable domain: DAGVTQSPTHLIKTRGQQVTLRCSPKSGHDTVSWYQQALGQGPQFIFQYYEEEERQRGNFPDRFSGHQFPNYSSELNVNALLLGDSALYLCASSLWQGSRNTIYFGEGSWLTVV.

The chain combines TRBV18 with TRBJ2-3, with D unresolved. The CDR3 has 14 amino acids. Trimming took off 3 bases at V and 2 bases at J, with 9 bases between the two ends. Looked up from germline, CDR1 is KGHSH and CDR2 is LQKENI. In DNA, the CDR3 is TGTGCCAGCTCACCGGCCGCCCTCACAGATACGCAGTATTTT. Protein sequence: CASSPAALTDTQYF.

This sequence joins TRBV7-3 and TRBJ2-3; the D is unclear. CDR3 length: 12 amino acids. V was pared by 5 bases and J by 3 bases, with 6 bases between. Germline CDR1 SGHTA, CDR2 FQGTGA. The CDR3 loop reads CASSMRTDTQYF. The CDR3, as DNA: TGTGCCAGCAGCATGCGTACAGATACGCAGTATTTT.

The chain uses TRBV7-8 and TRBJ2-7, with 10 nucleotides matching TRBD1. The ends lost 1 base at V and 5 bases at J; junction bases unmatched: 2. The germline gives CDR1 SGHVS, CDR2 FQNEAQ. The CDR3 runs to 14 residues. CDR3 residues: CASSLEDRGNEQYF. CDR3 nucleotide sequence: TGTGCCAGCAGCTTAGAGGACAGGGGGAACGAGCAGTACTTC.

CDR3 sequence: CASSSLGTSSTGANVLTF. The CDR3 DNA is TGTGCCAGCAGCTCGCTAGGCACCTCAAGTACGGGGGCCAACGTCCTGACTTTC. V usage is TRBV13 and J usage is TRBJ2-6; D unresolved. CDR3 length: 18 residues. Germline V gene lookup returns CDR1 PRHDT and CDR2 FYEKMQ (reference sequence). Trimming pared 4 bases from V and 4 bases from J, leaving 20 bases between.

The chain combines TRBV28 with TRBJ2-5, with 10 bases that match TRBD1. The V and J ends lost 1 base and 5 bases, in that order; junction bases with no gene match: 19. The length of the CDR3 is 20 residues. The germline gives CDR1 MDHEN, CDR2 SYDVKM. This chain's CDR3 is CASSLFPDPLRDRGTETQYF. CDR3 nucleotide sequence: TGTGCCAGCAGTTTATTCCCCGACCCCCTCCGGGACAGGGGTACGGAGACCCAGTACTTC.

The CDR3: CATSGGQLTTDTQYF. The CDR3 bases are TGTGCCACCAGCGGAGGACAGCTAACCACAGATACGCAGTATTTT. The chain carries TRBV15 and TRBJ2-3; TRBD1 might be the D (6 bases). Deletions cut 5 bases from V and 2 bases from J, with 14 bases between. In germline, CDR1 is LNHNV, CDR2 YYDKDF (reference sequence). The CDR3 covers 15 residues.

The chain carries TRBV4-1 and TRBJ2-5, with 7 nucleotides matching TRBD1. Germline V gives CDR1 MGHRA, CDR2 YSYEKL. The CDR3 is 14 residues long. J lost 5 bases, V lost 5 bases, and 8 bases had no gene match. DNA for the CDR3: TGCGCCAGCAGCGTGGCAGGGGGTCGGGAGACCCAGTACTTC. Translation gives CASSVAGGRETQYF.

V gene TRBV6-5 combines with J gene TRBJ2-7; TRBD1 matches at 7 bases. Germline values: CDR1 MNHEY, CDR2 SVGAGI. The CDR3 is made up of 15 amino acids. V lost 6 bases, J lost 3 bases, and 11 bases stayed unmatched. The CDR3 sequence is CASRSLGQPFYEQYF. For the CDR3, the DNA is TGTGCCAGCAGATCTCTGGGACAGCCTTTCTACGAGCAGTACTTC.

This chain uses TRBV7-6 with TRBJ2-3; 7 positions match TRBD1. The germline CDR1 and CDR2 sequences are SGHVS and FNYEAQ. With V trimmed by 5 bases and J by 0 bases, 2 bases remained unmatched. The CDR3 is 14 amino acids. CDR3: CASSLRGSTDTQYF. DNA for the CDR3: TGTGCCAGCAGCCTCAGGGGGAGCACAGATACGCAGTATTTT. The full variable domain, its missing parts supplied by reference TRBV7-6 and TRBJ2-3, is GAGVSQSPRYKVTKRGQDVALRCDPISGHVSLYWYRQALGQGPEFLTYFNYEAQQDKSGLPNDRFSAERPEGSISTLTIQRTEQRDSAMYRCASSLRGSTDTQYFGPGTRLTVL.

The V and J genes are TRBV4-1 and TRBJ2-1; D is ambiguous. The CDR3 is 16 residues long. V was clipped by 0 bases and J by 2 bases, with 11 bases between them. Per germline, CDR1 MGHRA and CDR2 YSYEKL. The DNA of the CDR3 is TGCGCCAGCAGCCAAGAATCGGTCTTTCCCTACAATGAGCAGTTCTTC. This translates into CASSQESVFPYNEQFF.

The rearrangement uses TRBV29-1 and TRBJ2-1; 9 bases are shared with TRBD1. V trimming: 7 bases; J trimming: 8 bases; junction bases outside the gene matches: 12. The CDR3 spans 14 residues. Germline-derived CDR1 and CDR2 are SQVTM and ANQGSEA. CDR3 DNA: TGCAGCGCAGCCACCGGGACAGGGAGCGATGAGCAGTTCTTC. This sequence encodes CSAATGTGSDEQFF.

The J gene is TRBJ2-1, the V gene TRBV28; 7 bases match TRBD2. CDR1 and CDR2 (germline): MDHEN, SYDVKM. The CDR3 covers 14 residues. Trimming took 5 bases from V and 4 from J; bases not matched to a gene: 5. The CDR3 is CASSGRTRYNEQFF. The CDR3 DNA follows: TGTGCCAGCAGTGGCCGGACTAGATACAATGAGCAGTTCTTC.

The chain joins TRBV6-5 to TRBJ1-5, with D perhaps TRBD1 (6 bases). Germline CDR1 reads MNHEY; CDR2 reads SVGAGI. Deletions cut 6 bases from V and 4 bases from J, with 16 bases between. The CDR3 runs 15 residues. Here the CDR3 DNA reads TGTGCCAGCAGCCTTGGGGGGGCACGGAATCAGCCCCAGCATTTT. The encoded protein is CASSLGGARNQPQHF.

The V call is TRBV29-1, the J call TRBJ2-2; perhaps TRBD2 as D (5 bases). The ends were cut back, 4 bases at V and 3 bases at J, with 6 bases in the middle. Germline V gene data show CDR1 as SQVTM and CDR2 as ANQGSEA. The CDR3 length is 12 residues. DNA of the CDR3: TGCAGCGTTGTCGGGGACACCGGGGAGCTGTTTTTT. Translating gives CSVVGDTGELFF.

The chain carries TRBV28 and TRBJ2-7, with D perhaps TRBD1 (5 bases). Germline values: CDR1 MDHEN, CDR2 SYDVKM. CDR3 length: 15 amino acids. Between the trimmed V and J ends, which lost 1 base and 3 bases, there was a span of 13 bases. The CDR3: CASSLLGRQIYEQYF. CDR3 DNA sequence: TGTGCCAGCAGTTTATTGGGGCGGCAGATCTACGAGCAGTACTTC.